These T cell receptor beta chains were read from a single sample in a study of identical twins. In TCRdb, the 5' RACE reads were re-called with MiXCR into one record per CDR3 protein. Among a few hundred thousand distinct CDR3 sequences listed, 9.5% were seen once. The same data also contributed to another study, on yellow fever vaccine responses in identical twins.

Specimen: CD8+ T cells sorted from blood. The receptors stem from a woman younger than 35 in good health. Each CDR3 is given with its conserved first and last residue. A D gene is named only where the DNA matches it firmly. Size is omitted from some rows. Given values are once, few, many or a class for expanded clones.

v_call,clone_size,d_call,j_call,cdr3_aa,cdr3_nt
TRBV7-3,few,TRBD2,TRBJ2-2,CASSPGEGSGELFF,TGTGCCAGCAGCCCCGGGGAGGGGAGCGGGGAGCTGTTTTTT
TRBV29-1,-,-,TRBJ2-2,CSVEDGTSTGELFF,TGCAGCGTTGAAGATGGGACCTCCACCGGGGAGCTGTTTTTT
TRBV12-3/TRBV12-4,many,-,TRBJ1-3,CASSLSPGGSGNTIYF,TGTGCCAGCAGCCTAAGTCCGGGGGGCTCTGGAAACACCATATATTTT
TRBV19,many,-,TRBJ1-5,CASSPRENQPQHF,TGTGCCAGTAGTCCCAGAGAAAATCAGCCCCAGCATTTT
TRBV24-1,few,-,TRBJ2-1,CATSTRSYNEQFF,TGTGCCACCAGCACGCGGTCCTACAATGAGCAGTTCTTC
TRBV3-1,-,-,TRBJ2-7,CASSQASMSYEQYF,TGTGCCAGCAGCCAAGCTAGCATGTCCTACGAGCAGTACTTC
TRBV6-5,many,TRBD1,TRBJ2-7,CASSYGAGGSYEQYF,TGTGCCAGCAGTTACGGGGCAGGGGGTAGCTACGAGCAGTACTTC
TRBV13,-,-,TRBJ2-7,CASSWITDGYEQYF,TGTGCCAGCAGCTGGATAACCGATGGCTACGAGCAGTACTTC
TRBV2,few,TRBD2,TRBJ2-3,CASILAGGPRGDTQYF,TGTGCCAGCATCTTAGCGGGAGGGCCTAGGGGAGATACGCAGTATTTT
TRBV30,-,-,TRBJ2-7,CAWSVPGQPDTVYEQYF,TGTGCCTGGAGTGTACCCGGGCAGCCTGACACAGTCTACGAGCAGTACTTC
TRBV6-1,-,-,TRBJ2-1,CASRPISSYNEQFF,TGTGCCAGCAGACCAATCAGCTCCTACAATGAGCAGTTCTTC
TRBV7-6,few,-,TRBJ2-3,CASSQWTEDTQYF,TGTGCCAGCAGCCAGTGGACGGAAGATACGCAGTATTTT
TRBV7-2,many,-,TRBJ2-1,CASSLESNEQFF,TGTGCCAGCAGCTTAGAGTCCAATGAGCAGTTCTTC
TRBV27,few,TRBD2,TRBJ2-2,CASSNGGSTGELFF,TGTGCCAGCAGTAACGGGGGGAGCACCGGGGAGCTGTTTTTT
TRBV4-3,-,-,TRBJ2-1,CASSQEARGLFNEQFF,TGCGCCAGCAGCCAAGAGGCCCGGGGATTGTTCAATGAGCAGTTCTTC
TRBV7-2,few,TRBD2,TRBJ2-1,CASSPSWGAGVHNEQFF,TGTGCCAGCAGCCCCTCCTGGGGAGCGGGAGTACACAATGAGCAGTTCTTC
TRBV13,-,-,TRBJ2-7,CASSPLNSGSYEQYF,TGTGCCAGCAGCCCCTTAAATAGCGGTTCCTACGAGCAGTACTTC
TRBV7-8,many,-,TRBJ2-2,CASSLWSSVTGELFF,TGTGCCAGCAGCTTATGGTCTAGCGTGACCGGGGAGCTGTTTTTT
TRBV6-1,many,TRBD1,TRBJ2-5,CASRGTAQETQYF,TGTGCCAGCAGGGGGACAGCCCAAGAGACCCAGTACTTC
TRBV7-9,many,TRBD2,TRBJ2-7,CASSAGAGGSYEQYF,TGTGCCAGCAGCGCAGGGGCGGGAGGCTCCTACGAGCAGTACTTC
TRBV7-9,-,TRBD1,TRBJ2-7,CASSWGQSSSYEQYF,TGTGCCAGCAGCTGGGGACAGTCGAGCTCCTACGAGCAGTACTTC
TRBV3-1,many,TRBD1,TRBJ2-1,CASSPKDRGDNEQFF,TGTGCCAGCAGCCCCAAGGACAGGGGAGACAATGAGCAGTTCTTC